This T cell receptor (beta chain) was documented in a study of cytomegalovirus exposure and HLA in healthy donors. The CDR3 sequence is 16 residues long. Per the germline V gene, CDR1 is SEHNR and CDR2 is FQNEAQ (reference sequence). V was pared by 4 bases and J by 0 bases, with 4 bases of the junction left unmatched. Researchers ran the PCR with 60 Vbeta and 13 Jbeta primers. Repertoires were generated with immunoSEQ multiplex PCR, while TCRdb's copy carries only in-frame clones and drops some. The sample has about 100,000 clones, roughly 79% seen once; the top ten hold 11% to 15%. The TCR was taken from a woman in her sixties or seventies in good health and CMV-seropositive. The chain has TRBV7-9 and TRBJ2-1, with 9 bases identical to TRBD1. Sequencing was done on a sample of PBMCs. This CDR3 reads CASSSRTGASYNEQFF. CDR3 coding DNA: TGTGCCAGCAGCTCCAGGACAGGGGCCTCCTACAATGAGCAGTTCTTC.